These T cell receptor beta chains were read from a single sample in a study of cytomegalovirus exposure and HLA in healthy donors. Sequenced by immunoSEQ multiplex PCR; TCRdb stores in-frame clones only, minus some. The data show more than 150,000 clones, 80% seen once. The sequenced material came from PBMCs. The receptors shown here come from a woman in her thirties in good health and CMV-seronegative. The CDR3 runs from the conserved cysteine through the conserved F or W. The order of the fields is V gene, J gene, D gene, CDR3 protein. The D gene is left open where the match is weak.

V gene: TRBV4-3; J gene: TRBJ2-7; D gene: .; CDR3 protein: CASSQDRGPYEQYF
V gene: TRBV9; J gene: TRBJ1-3; D gene: .; CDR3 protein: CASSPLAIGNTIYF
V gene: TRBV4-1; J gene: TRBJ2-7; D gene: TRBD1; CDR3 protein: CASSQRTGPSYEQYF
V gene: TRBV6-1; J gene: TRBJ2-5; D gene: TRBD1; CDR3 protein: CASSTGQEQETQYF
V gene: TRBV5-6; J gene: TRBJ1-1; D gene: .; CDR3 protein: CASSLALEGVLTEAFF
V gene: TRBV2; J gene: TRBJ1-2; D gene: TRBD1; CDR3 protein: CARGQTGRGYTF
V gene: TRBV9; J gene: TRBJ2-7; D gene: TRBD1; CDR3 protein: CASSATGTGLEQYF
V gene: TRBV27; J gene: TRBJ1-6; D gene: .; CDR3 protein: CASSMFSGSPLHF
V gene: TRBV9; J gene: TRBJ1-3; D gene: TRBD1; CDR3 protein: CASSVVGGDPFRTRDSGSGNTIYF
V gene: TRBV2; J gene: TRBJ1-1; D gene: .; CDR3 protein: CASSDLRAPLEEAFF
V gene: TRBV4-1; J gene: TRBJ1-2; D gene: TRBD1; CDR3 protein: CASSQGTGMANYGYTF
V gene: TRBV4-3; J gene: TRBJ2-1; D gene: .; CDR3 protein: CASSQERTTYNEQFF
V gene: TRBV5-1; J gene: TRBJ1-3; D gene: .; CDR3 protein: CASSLGTGDSGNTIYF
V gene: TRBV9; J gene: TRBJ1-2; D gene: TRBD1; CDR3 protein: CASSVGGQGNYGYTF
V gene: TRBV5-1; J gene: TRBJ1-1; D gene: TRBD1; CDR3 protein: CASSWDRGKSEAFF
V gene: TRBV6-6; J gene: TRBJ2-1; D gene: .; CDR3 protein: CASTPPGVNEQFF
V gene: TRBV6-1; J gene: TRBJ1-5; D gene: .; CDR3 protein: CASSEGRGGWGNQPQHF
V gene: TRBV5-1; J gene: TRBJ1-4; D gene: TRBD1; CDR3 protein: CASSDIQGAGEKLFF
V gene: TRBV15; J gene: TRBJ1-2; D gene: .; CDR3 protein: CATSRGQALFSNYGYTF
V gene: TRBV7-3; J gene: TRBJ2-7; D gene: TRBD2; CDR3 protein: CASSSVAGDSYEQYF
V gene: TRBV10-1; J gene: TRBJ2-7; D gene: .; CDR3 protein: CASSESNPFGEAYEQYF
V gene: TRBV5-1; J gene: TRBJ1-1; D gene: .; CDR3 protein: CASTSGVGTEAFF
V gene: TRBV5-1; J gene: TRBJ2-7; D gene: .; CDR3 protein: CASSSEYEQYF
V gene: TRBV5-1; J gene: TRBJ2-1; D gene: .; CDR3 protein: CASSLGGARPSYNEQFF
V gene: TRBV19; J gene: TRBJ2-3; D gene: TRBD2; CDR3 protein: CASRGTSGWFTDTQYF
V gene: TRBV18; J gene: TRBJ2-3; D gene: TRBD2; CDR3 protein: CASSEDSGGTQYF
V gene: TRBV18; J gene: TRBJ2-5; D gene: .; CDR3 protein: CASSPLGPPKGEETQYF
V gene: TRBV6-1; J gene: TRBJ1-5; D gene: .; CDR3 protein: CASSGPFLTGNQPQHF
V gene: TRBV5-1; J gene: TRBJ2-7; D gene: TRBD1; CDR3 protein: CASSLGTGREQYF
V gene: TRBV27; J gene: TRBJ1-1; D gene: .; CDR3 protein: CASSLGRANTEAFF
V gene: TRBV29-1; J gene: TRBJ2-1; D gene: .; CDR3 protein: CSVEAELWGVTYNEQFF
V gene: TRBV7-2; J gene: TRBJ2-1; D gene: .; CDR3 protein: CASQRYTYNEQFF
V gene: TRBV10-1; J gene: TRBJ2-7; D gene: TRBD1; CDR3 protein: CASSEAQGAAYEQYF
V gene: TRBV10-1; J gene: TRBJ2-1; D gene: .; CDR3 protein: CASSDSLHEQFF
V gene: TRBV20-1; J gene: TRBJ1-1; D gene: .; CDR3 protein: CSGHREFEAFF
V gene: TRBV7-8; J gene: TRBJ2-1; D gene: TRBD2; CDR3 protein: CASSLGASGGLSSYNEQFF
V gene: TRBV6-4; J gene: TRBJ1-1; D gene: .; CDR3 protein: CASSDTGSTEAFF
V gene: TRBV19; J gene: TRBJ1-1; D gene: .; CDR3 protein: CASSIWGGVNTEAFF
V gene: TRBV7-2; J gene: TRBJ2-1; D gene: TRBD2; CDR3 protein: CASSRALAGEYNEQFF
V gene: TRBV10-3; J gene: TRBJ2-5; D gene: .; CDR3 protein: CAISDPGLIQETQYF
V gene: TRBV10-2; J gene: TRBJ2-2; D gene: TRBD2; CDR3 protein: CASSRSRGDPNTGELFF
V gene: TRBV4-1; J gene: TRBJ1-6; D gene: .; CDR3 protein: CASSQTERARNSPLHF
V gene: TRBV5-1; J gene: TRBJ2-5; D gene: TRBD2; CDR3 protein: CASSPLPGGQETQYF
V gene: TRBV20-1; J gene: TRBJ2-3; D gene: TRBD2; CDR3 protein: CSAAGVTQYF
V gene: TRBV4-1; J gene: TRBJ2-3; D gene: TRBD1; CDR3 protein: CASSQGWDSLTDTQYF
V gene: TRBV19; J gene: TRBJ2-2; D gene: .; CDR3 protein: CASSIGGATGELFF
V gene: TRBV30; J gene: TRBJ2-5; D gene: .; CDR3 protein: CAWSVRGAETQYF
V gene: TRBV2; J gene: TRBJ1-2; D gene: TRBD1; CDR3 protein: CASRPGTGLNYGGYTF
V gene: TRBV5-1; J gene: TRBJ1-6; D gene: .; CDR3 protein: CASSLGLETQSPLHF
V gene: TRBV5-1; J gene: TRBJ2-2; D gene: .; CDR3 protein: CASSLGTAGTGELFF
V gene: TRBV19; J gene: TRBJ2-1; D gene: .; CDR3 protein: CASMSRGGLNEQFF
V gene: TRBV5-6; J gene: TRBJ1-2; D gene: .; CDR3 protein: CASSSGQLYGYTF
V gene: TRBV30; J gene: TRBJ2-2; D gene: .; CDR3 protein: CAWTSRSANTGELFF
V gene: TRBV7-9; J gene: TRBJ2-5; D gene: TRBD2; CDR3 protein: CASSKSFSGGRPAQYF